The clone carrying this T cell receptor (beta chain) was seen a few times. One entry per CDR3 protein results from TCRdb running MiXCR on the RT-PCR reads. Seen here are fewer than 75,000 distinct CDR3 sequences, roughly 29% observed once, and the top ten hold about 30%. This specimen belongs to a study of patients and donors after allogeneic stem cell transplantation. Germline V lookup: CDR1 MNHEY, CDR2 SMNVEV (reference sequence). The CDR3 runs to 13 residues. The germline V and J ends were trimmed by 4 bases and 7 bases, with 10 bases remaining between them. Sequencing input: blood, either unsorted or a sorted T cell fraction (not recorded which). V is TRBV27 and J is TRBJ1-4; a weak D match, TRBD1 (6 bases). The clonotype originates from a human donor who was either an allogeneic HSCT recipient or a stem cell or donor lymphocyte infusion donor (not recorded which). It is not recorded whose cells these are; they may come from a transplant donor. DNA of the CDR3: TGTGCCAGCAGTTATCAGGGGTTTGAAAAACTGTTTTTT. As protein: CASSYQGFEKLFF.